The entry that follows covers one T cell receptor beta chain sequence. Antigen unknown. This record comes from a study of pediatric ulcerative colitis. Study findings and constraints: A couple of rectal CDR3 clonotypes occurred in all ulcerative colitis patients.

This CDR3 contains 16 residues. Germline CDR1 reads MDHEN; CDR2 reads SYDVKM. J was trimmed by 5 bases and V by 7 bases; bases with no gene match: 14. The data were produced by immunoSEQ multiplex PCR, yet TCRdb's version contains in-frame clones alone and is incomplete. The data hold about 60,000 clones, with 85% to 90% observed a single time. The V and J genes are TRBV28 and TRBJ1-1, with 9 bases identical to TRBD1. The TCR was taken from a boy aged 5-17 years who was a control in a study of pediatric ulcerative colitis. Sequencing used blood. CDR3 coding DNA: TGTGCCAGCACTTTCCGGGACAGGGTCTATTTGACTGAAGCTTTCTTT. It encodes CASTFRDRVYLTEAFF.